The rows below give T cell receptor beta chains drawn from one sample of a study of cytomegalovirus exposure and HLA in healthy donors. Repertoires were generated with immunoSEQ multiplex PCR, while TCRdb's copy carries only in-frame clones and drops some. The top ten clones hold more than 2.5% of a sample with about 150,000 clones, roughly nine tenths of them seen once. The sample taken for sequencing was PBMCs. The receptors stem from a woman aged 18-29 years in good health and CMV-seropositive. CDR3s leave out the opening cysteine and the closing phenylalanine or tryptophan. A D gene is named only where the DNA matches it firmly.

d_call v_call cdr3_aa
TRBD1 TRBV19 ASSPGQGFSGYSNQPQH
TRBD2 TRBV4-3 ASSQDRGRKGETQY
TRBD1 TRBV28 ASSPPTGPYGYT
NA TRBV5-1 ASSLVGRADPETQY
NA TRBV19 ASSTPAELLNQPQH
TRBD2 TRBV6-5 ASGLAGGGEQF
TRBD1 TRBV28 ASSPGQELYEQY
TRBD1 TRBV14 ASSQDRGTGFYEQY
NA TRBV7-3 ASSPGTTDTQY
NA TRBV6-1 ASSVRAWDTDTQY
NA TRBV7-3 ASSLGSPDEQF
TRBD1 TRBV7-2 ASTLETGGSTNEKLF
NA TRBV2 ASNQGQNYGYT
NA TRBV28 ASSLLSTEAF
TRBD1 TRBV2 ASRRGQGQETQY
TRBD1 TRBV30 AWSRQGTYQPQH
TRBD2 TRBV2 ASSETSGPYNEQF
TRBD2 TRBV11-3 ASSLGRREGPQYYNEQF
TRBD1 TRBV30 AWSVQGTYGYT
NA TRBV6-6 ASSPSSNYGYT
NA TRBV2 ASRYRDTEAF
TRBD1 TRBV5-1 ASSPRTGMQNTEAF
NA TRBV4-1 ASSQVRDTQY
TRBD2 TRBV6-1 ASSERSGSISDTQY
TRBD2 TRBV28 ASSPGLAGVEQF
NA TRBV4-1 ASSQAPGASGLGYEQY
TRBD1 TRBV12-5 ASGLSIGGWGNQPQH
NA TRBV4-1 ASSQELSGTYNEQF
NA TRBV19 ASSLRTGEAAF
NA TRBV4-1 ASSQDQRPGSNQPQH
TRBD1 TRBV30 AWSVRQGAMGEKLF
NA TRBV20-1 SALQETQY
TRBD2 TRBV27 ASNLSVLAGGANTGELF
NA TRBV18 ASSSGFSYEQY
NA TRBV27 ASSFLSNEKLF
TRBD1 TRBV28 ASSSQGVKETQY
NA TRBV9 ASSVGGLVDTQY
NA TRBV27 ASSLTTRTDTGELF
TRBD1 TRBV25-1 ASSEAWTGDEKLF
TRBD1 TRBV5-1 ASSFRGDEAF
NA TRBV28 ASSPPAEGTYEQY
NA TRBV13 ASSTNQGPRGANVLT
TRBD1 TRBV29-1 SVENGGWVGGYSNQPQH
TRBD1 TRBV10-3 AISPGTGEANYGYT
NA TRBV19 ASKGGLNTEAF
TRBD1 TRBV15 ATSRSQSQGAHEQY
NA TRBV9 ASSVISGFSYEQY
TRBD2 TRBV5-6 ASSWTFGLAGASHEQY
TRBD2 TRBV6-5 ASSGRYNEQF
TRBD1 TRBV29-1 SVEDRGSYEQY
TRBD1 TRBV11-3 ASGQGRLNTEAF
NA TRBV19 ASSVVTGYGYGYT
TRBD2 TRBV27 ASSLLSLGLAGVNTGELF
TRBD1 TRBV2 ASSVGGGGTEAF
NA TRBV18 ASSPAGSGNQPQH
NA TRBV6-1 ASNRGSLYEQY
TRBD2 TRBV5-1 ASSLGHTSVKETQY
TRBD2 TRBV18 ASSTSSGRRTDTQY
NA TRBV6-5 ASSPNTNTEAF
NA TRBV30 AWSVGVEAF